The 28 T cell receptor beta chains in this list originate from one sample, sequenced in a study of human T cells and chemical hapten exposure. Time point reported: pre-sensitization, week 0. Described treatment: therapeutic diphenylcyclopropenone sensitization with weekly scalp DPC. MiXCR, applied by TCRdb to the RACE reads, yields one record per CDR3 protein. The sample includes about 260,000 distinct CDR3 sequences, about 9% seen only once; the top ten take 2% to 3%. The material sequenced was whole blood, taken in connection with sensitization to the hapten diphenylcyclopropenone (DPC). All receptors come from a woman aged 35 to 49 with alopecia areata. Some clones in this sample may be carry-over from other donors' samples.

This clonotype showed up just a few times. CDR3 sequence: CSVDASGHGYTF. The DNA of the CDR3 is TGCAGCGTTGATGCGTCAGGTCATGGCTACACCTTC. The V gene is TRBV29-1, the J gene TRBJ1-2; no firm D call. CDR3 length: 12 amino acids. Deletions cut 3 bases from V and 6 bases from J, with 11 bases between. Germline V CDR1 and CDR2: SQVTM, ANQGSEA. The full variable domain, in which reference TRBV29-1 and TRBJ1-2 provide the parts outside the CDR3, is SAVISQKPSRDICQRGTSLTIQCQVDSQVTMMFWYRQQPGQSLTLIATANQGSEATYESGFVIDKFPISRPNLTFSTLTVSNMSPEDSSIYLCSVDASGHGYTFGSGTRLTVV.

This clonotype was found a few times. V is TRBV25-1 and J is TRBJ2-1; D is possibly TRBD2 (5 bases). Germline V gene data show CDR1 as MGHDK and CDR2 as SYGVNS. Trimming pared 4 bases from V and 1 base from J, leaving 20 bases between. This CDR3 is 18 amino acids long. The CDR3 DNA is TGTGCCAGCAGTGGACTGACAAGACGGGGTGGGTCCTACAATGAGCAGTTCTTC. Residues: CASSGLTRRGGSYNEQFF.

This clonotype was observed at least ten times. The chain employs TRBV5-1 and TRBJ2-4; possible D gene TRBD1, 6 bases. Trimming took 4 bases from V and 0 from J, leaving 17 bases between them. The CDR3 has 17 residues. Germline V gene sequence: CDR1 SGHRS, CDR2 YFSETQ. Here the CDR3 DNA reads TGCGCCAGCAGCCCAGGCTGGGACATTCTAGCCAAAAACATTCAGTACTTC. Amino acid sequence: CASSPGWDILAKNIQYF. Full variable domain (remainder filled in from reference TRBV5-1 and TRBJ2-4): KAGVTQTPRYLIKTRGQQVTLSCSPISGHRSVSWYQQTPGQGLQFLFEYFSETQRNKGNFPGRFSGRQFSNSRSEMNVSTLELGDSALYLCASSPGWDILAKNIQYFGAGTRLSVL.

This clonotype was detected many times. V usage is TRBV11-2 and J usage is TRBJ1-5; the D is unclear. Trimming took off 8 bases at V and 6 bases at J, with 11 bases between the two ends. The CDR3 sequence is 12 residues long. Per the germline V gene, CDR1 is SGHAT and CDR2 is FQNNGV. The CDR3 region has the DNA TGTGCCAGCGGGGAGTGGGGTCAGCCCCAGCATTTT. Translation gives CASGEWGQPQHF. The variable domain in full, with the rest retrieved from reference TRBV11-2 and TRBJ1-5, is EAGVAQSPRYKIIEKRQSVAFWCNPISGHATLYWYQQILGQGPKLLIQFQNNGVVDDSQLPKDRFSAERLKGVDSTLKIQPAKLEDSAVYLCASGEWGQPQHFGDGTRLSIL.

There are a few counts of this clonotype. The rearrangement joins TRBV28 to TRBJ2-7; 8 bases line up with TRBD2. V was clipped by 4 bases and J by 3 bases; unmatched bases: 11. Germline V CDR1 and CDR2: MDHEN, SYDVKM. This CDR3 is 16 amino acids long. The CDR3 nucleotides are TGTGCCAGCAGTTCCCCTACGGCCAGCGGGGGCTACGAGCAGTACTTC. Translated: CASSSPTASGGYEQYF.

This clonotype was seen more than once but under ten times. The chain recombines TRBV7-9 with TRBJ2-3, with D possibly being TRBD1 (7 bases). CDR1 is SEHNR, CDR2 FQNEAQ, per germline (reference sequence). This CDR3 has 16 residues. V lost 5 bases and J lost 1, with 16 bases in between. The CDR3 here is CASSPRGTDRTDTQYF. The CDR3 nucleotides are TGTGCCAGCAGCCCCCGGGGGACAGACCGCACAGATACGCAGTATTTT.

The gene calls are TRBV10-3 and TRBJ2-3; D ambiguous. This CDR3 has 13 amino acids. V was cut by 5 bases and J by 4 bases, with 10 bases left in between. Looked up from germline, CDR1 is ENHRY and CDR2 is SYGVKD. CDR3 residues: CAISLGGSDTQYF. The CDR3 DNA reads TGTGCCATCAGTTTGGGCGGCTCAGATACGCAGTATTTT.

Remarks on this clonotype: The conserved final phenylalanine or tryptophan is absent from the CDR3, which likely points to a read error. It is unclear where the CDR3 begins or ends on the DNA, so no DNA is shown, and the CDR3 is as TCRdb lists it. The chain uses TRBV12-3 or TRBV12-4 and TRBJ2-7; TRBD2 is the table's D call, not checked against the DNA. From its first to its last residue, the CDR3 has 13 amino acids. The chain's CDR3 is CASSLGLAGGPEL.

The V call is TRBV4-2, the J call TRBJ2-3; no clear D gene. The CDR3 loop spans 13 amino acids. V lost 4 bases, J lost 2 bases, and 7 bases lay in between. CDR1 is LGHNA and CDR2 is YNFKEQ in the germline V gene. CDR3 in DNA: TGTGCCAGCAGCCCAACACACACAGATACGCAGTATTTT. Encoded protein: CASSPTHTDTQYF.

This clonotype occurred many times. The chain employs TRBV6-5 and TRBJ1-4; D is unresolved. There are 14 residues in the CDR3. The germline V and J ends were trimmed by 7 bases and 8 bases, with 17 bases remaining between them. Per germline, CDR1 MNHEY and CDR2 SVGAGI. In DNA, the CDR3 is TGTGCCAGCACCACCGCCTGGCCAAGCGAAAAACTGTTTTTT. It encodes CASTTAWPSEKLFF.

In this sample, this clonotype turned up many times. The J gene is TRBJ2-1, the V gene TRBV9; 7 nucleotides align to TRBD2. This CDR3 has 13 residues. Losses at the gene ends were 5 bases for V and 5 bases for J; bases not matched to a gene: 4. Per germline, CDR1 SGDLS and CDR2 YYNGEE. CDR3 sequence: CASRASGHNEQFF. In DNA form, the CDR3 reads TGTGCCAGCAGGGCTAGCGGTCACAATGAGCAGTTCTTC. Based on the CDR3 plus reference TRBV9 and TRBJ2-1, the full variable domain is DSGVTQTPKHLITATGQRVTLRCSPRSGDLSVYWYQQSLDQGLQFLIQYYNGEERAKGNILERFSAQQFPDLHSELNLSSLELGDSALYFCASRASGHNEQFFGPGTRLTVL.

This clonotype has at least ten counts. V is TRBV2 and J is TRBJ1-4; 8 bases align to TRBD1. This CDR3 has 13 residues. V shed 8 bases and J 8 bases; nucleotides not matched to a gene: 7. CDR1 and CDR2 (germline): SNHLY, FYNNEI. CDR3 in amino acids: CASRTGWAEKLFF. The CDR3 DNA is TGTGCCAGCCGGACAGGGTGGGCCGAAAAACTGTTTTTT.

The sample holds many counts of this clonotype. The chain has TRBV20-1 and TRBJ1-1; possible D gene TRBD1, 6 bases. The germline V gene has CDR1 DFQATT and CDR2 SNEGSKA (reference sequence). V lost 0 bases, J lost 4 bases, and 18 bases lay in between. The CDR3 consists of 16 residues. As DNA, the CDR3 is TGCAGTGCTAGAGATCTCCGGGGGCAAGGCATCACTGAAGCTTTCTTT. It is translated as CSARDLRGQGITEAFF.

This clonotype has just a few counts. The J gene is TRBJ1-5, the V gene TRBV24-1; 8 bases fit TRBD1. J lost 0 bases, V lost 5 bases, and 23 bases had no gene match. The CDR3 is made up of 22 amino acids. Germline lookup yields CDR1 KGHDR and CDR2 SFDVKD. This CDR3 reads CATSAASGQGARGGHSNQPQHF. The DNA of the CDR3 is TGTGCCACCAGTGCCGCGTCGGGCCAGGGGGCGCGGGGAGGTCATAGCAATCAGCCCCAGCATTTT.

In this sample, this clonotype turned up a few times. V is TRBV12-3 or TRBV12-4 and J is TRBJ2-1, with 11 bases that match TRBD2. The junction had 10 bases not matched to a gene; V was cut back by 6 bases and J by 3 bases. This CDR3 comprises 17 residues. CDR3 in amino acids: CASSSQTGTSGYNEQFF. The CDR3 DNA reads TGTGCCAGCAGCTCCCAGACCGGGACTAGCGGCTACAATGAGCAGTTCTTC.

This clonotype came up a few times. The CDR3: CASSVDWGPETQYF. The CDR3 nucleotides are TGTGCCAGCAGCGTAGATTGGGGGCCGGAGACCCAGTACTTC. The V and J genes are TRBV9 and TRBJ2-5; TRBD1 might be the D (6 bases). The V gene lost 0 bases and the J gene lost 5 bases, with 11 bases spanning the gap. Germline loops: CDR1 SGDLS, CDR2 YYNGEE. The CDR3 totals 14 residues.

This clonotype has more than one count but fewer than ten. The gene calls are TRBV20-1 and TRBJ1-6; perhaps TRBD1 as D (6 bases). Trimming pared 2 bases from V and 5 bases from J, leaving 10 bases between. Germline V gene sequence: CDR1 DFQATT, CDR2 SNEGSKA (reference sequence). The CDR3 totals 14 residues. CDR3 DNA: TGCAGTGCTAGACACGGGGGCGATAATTCACCCCTCCACTTT. Its protein is CSARHGGDNSPLHF.

This clonotype has only a few counts. J is TRBJ2-3 and V is TRBV29-1; D possibly corresponds to TRBD1 (5 bases). This CDR3 region has 13 residues. Trimming shortened V by 1 base and J by 5 bases, and 10 bases separated the two germline ends. The germline gives CDR1 SQVTM, CDR2 ANQGSEA. The CDR3 reads CSVEGRAKDTQYF. DNA for the CDR3: TGCAGCGTTGAAGGCAGGGCGAAAGATACGCAGTATTTT.

This clonotype was seen a handful of times. The chain joins TRBV29-1 to TRBJ2-1; D is uncertain. Germline CDR1 SQVTM, CDR2 ANQGSEA. V was cut by 3 bases and J by 0 bases, with 15 bases left in between. The CDR3 covers 16 residues. CDR3 sequence (DNA): TGCAGCGTTGATGCGTCAATGGACGGCTCCTACAATGAGCAGTTCTTC. Amino acid sequence: CSVDASMDGSYNEQFF.

This chain joins TRBV12-5 and TRBJ2-5; a possible D gene is TRBD2 (6 bases). Germline V lookup: CDR1 LGHNT, CDR2 FRNRAP. The CDR3 contains 18 residues. V was cut by 1 base and J by 0 bases, with 18 bases left in between. The CDR3 coding sequence is TGTGCTAGTGGTTTGGGCTCCGGAGGGACTCTGTACCAAGAGACCCAGTACTTC. Its protein is CASGLGSGGTLYQETQYF. The complete variable domain, with remaining parts taken from reference TRBV12-5 and TRBJ2-5, reads DARVTQTPRHKVTEMGQEVTMRCQPILGHNTVFWYRQTMMQGLELLAYFRNRAPLDDSGMPKDRFSAEMPDATLATLKIQPSEPRDSAVYFCASGLGSGGTLYQETQYFGPGTRLLVL.

Only a few counts were recorded for this clonotype. This rearrangement joins TRBV6-1 to TRBJ1-5; D might be TRBD1 (5 bases). The CDR3 extends over 11 amino acids. In germline, CDR1 is MNHNS, CDR2 SASEGT. Trimming removed 4 bases at V and 11 bases at J, with 9 bases between. DNA for the CDR3: TGTGCCAGCAGTGGGGGGAGGACCCAGCATTTT. It specifies CASSGGRTQHF.

In its sample, this clonotype was seen a few times. The chain links TRBV11-1 to TRBJ1-1; 7 bases match TRBD1. Germline CDR1 SGHAT, CDR2 FQDESV (reference sequence). The trim removed 1 base at V and 0 bases at J, leaving 5 bases unmatched. This CDR3 has 16 residues. CDR3 DNA sequence: TGTGCCAGCAGCTTAGAGGGGGCCTACATGAACACTGAAGCTTTCTTT. This sequence encodes CASSLEGAYMNTEAFF.

This clonotype was detected a few times. The chain joins TRBV3-1 to TRBJ2-5; weak D call: TRBD1 (5 bases). The CDR3 length is 14 residues. V gave up 3 bases and J gave up 5 bases, with 13 bases separating them. Per germline, CDR1 LGHDT and CDR2 YNNKEL (reference sequence). The CDR3 is CASSQGLVSETQYF. In DNA form, the CDR3 reads TGTGCCAGCAGCCAGGGGCTAGTTAGTGAGACCCAGTACTTC.

The sample holds many counts of this clonotype. The chain is built from TRBV7-2 and TRBJ2-2; maybe TRBD2 (6 bases). Deletions cut 8 bases from V and 2 bases from J, with 9 bases between. The germline CDR1 and CDR2 sequences are SGHTA and FQGNSA. The CDR3 has 13 residues. CDR3 bases: TGTGCCAGCGGGGCGGGAAACACCGGGGAGCTGTTTTTT. This sequence encodes CASGAGNTGELFF.

Ten or more counts support this clonotype. The genes are TRBV20-1 and TRBJ2-1; 14 bases align to TRBD2. Germline CDR1 is DFQATT and CDR2 is SNEGSKA (reference sequence). The V segment lost 5 bases and the J segment 8 bases; nucleotides outside the gene matches: 17. The CDR3 covers 18 residues. CDR3 coding DNA: TGCAGTGCTCTGACTAGCGGGAGGGACATGTGGATTTTGGATGAGCAGTTCTTC. Translating it yields CSALTSGRDMWILDEQFF.

This clonotype was counted only a few times. The genes are TRBV12-3 or TRBV12-4 and TRBJ1-4; D call uncertain. The CDR3 extends over 19 amino acids. Trimming removed 4 bases from V and 8 bases from J, with 29 bases in between. For the CDR3, the DNA is TGTGCCAGCAGTTCCCAGTTCCGCGGCGTAGGACTGAAACCCGAAAAACTGTTTTTT. Translating it yields CASSSQFRGVGLKPEKLFF.

This clonotype has only a few counts. The chain is built from TRBV2 and TRBJ2-7; TRBD1 or TRBD2 may be the D gene (5 bases each). This CDR3 is built from 12 residues. Trimming removed 6 bases from V and 2 bases from J, with 8 bases in between. CDR1 and CDR2 from the germline V gene are SNHLY and FYNNEI. In DNA, the CDR3 is TGTGCCAGCAGGCCGGGACCCTACGAGCAGTACTTC. Encoded protein: CASRPGPYEQYF.

The chain is built from TRBV7-9 and TRBJ2-6; D possibly corresponds to TRBD2 (5 bases). V dropped 3 bases and J dropped 0 bases, with 12 bases sitting between them. The CDR3 spans 17 residues. Germline CDR1 reads SEHNR; CDR2 reads FQNEAQ (reference sequence). The CDR3 reads CASSFASGDSGANVLTF. The CDR3, as DNA: TGTGCCAGCAGCTTCGCCAGCGGAGACTCTGGGGCCAACGTCCTGACTTTC.